This is a list of T cell receptor beta chains from one sample in a study of OX40 agonist ivuxolimab in advanced cancers. Data came from immunoSEQ multiplex PCR; TCRdb stores just in-frame clones and leaves some out. Found here are about 72,000 clones, over 70% of them singletons; the top ten hold 5%. The sample in question was CD4+ or CD8+ T cells sorted from blood, obtained in a trial of the OX40 agonist ivuxolimab. These receptors came from an adult with an advanced solid tumor such as melanoma, head and neck, liver or kidney cancer. Each CDR3 is given with its conserved first and last residue. A D gene is named only where the DNA matches it firmly. Clone sizes are given selectively: once, few, many, or a class where the clone is expanded.

d_call j_call clone_size v_call cdr3_nt cdr3_aa
- TRBJ1-1 - TRBV4-2 TGTGCCAGCAGCCGATTGTTTTTTGGCGGGACTGAAGCTTTCTTT CASSRLFFGGTEAFF
- TRBJ2-7 - TRBV7-8 TGTGCCAGCAGCCGCGACCCCCTCATCAGGACAGCCCGATACGAGCAGTACTTC CASSRDPLIRTARYEQYF
TRBD2 TRBJ2-7 - TRBV7-2 TGTGCCAGCAGACTACTAGCGGGAGGCCGAGAACACTACGAGCAGTACTTC CASRLLAGGREHYEQYF
- TRBJ2-7 - TRBV7-9 TGTGCCAGCAGCGACGTCCTAGCTTCCTTCTCCTACGAGCAGTACTTC CASSDVLASFSYEQYF
TRBD2 TRBJ2-2 - TRBV2 TGTGCCAGCAGTGACTTGAATAGCGGGTACACCGGGGAGCTGTTTTTT CASSDLNSGYTGELFF
- TRBJ2-4 - TRBV6-5 TGTGCCAGCAGCCCCGGAAACATTCAGTACTTC CASSPGNIQYF
- TRBJ2-1 - TRBV5-4 TGTGCCAGCAGCTGGGGACGATCGCCCAATGAGCAGTTCTTC CASSWGRSPNEQFF
- TRBJ1-3 - TRBV7-6 TGTGCCAGCAGCCCCTTCTTTGACTCTGGAAACACCATATATTTT CASSPFFDSGNTIYF
- TRBJ2-2 - TRBV28 TGTGCCAGGACAACCAACACACAATGGCCGAACACCGGGGAGCTGTTTTTT CARTTNTQWPNTGELFF
- TRBJ1-1 - TRBV5-1 TGCGCCAGCAGCCTGGCCACTTGGAACACTGAAGCTTTCTTT CASSLATWNTEAFF
- TRBJ2-5 - TRBV29-1 TGCAGCGTTGAAGATCTGGGCCGTACGTACCAAGAGACCCAGTACTTC CSVEDLGRTYQETQYF
- TRBJ1-1 - TRBV14 TGTGCCAGCAGCGCGGGGGGAGGGACTGAAGCTTTCTTT CASSAGGGTEAFF
TRBD2 TRBJ2-3 - TRBV5-4 TGTGCCAGCAGCTTAGCGGGGAGTTCAGATACGCAGTATTTT CASSLAGSSDTQYF
- TRBJ2-2 - TRBV19 TGTGCCAGTAGTATTCGACAGAGCTACGGGGAGCTGTTTTTT CASSIRQSYGELFF
- TRBJ2-2 - TRBV6-6 TGTGCCAGCAGTTCCCAACACGGAAAGAACACCGGGGAGCTGTTTTTT CASSSQHGKNTGELFF
- TRBJ2-1 - TRBV19 TGTGCCAGTAGTCAGGACACGAGCTCCTACAATGAGCAGTTCTTC CASSQDTSSYNEQFF
- TRBJ2-2 few TRBV18 TGTGCCAGCTCACAACGCGACAGCACCGGGGAGCTGTTTTTT CASSQRDSTGELFF
- TRBJ2-1 - TRBV11-2 TGTGCCAGCAGCCCCGGCTTCTTTGTGGGCACCTACAATGAGCAGTTCTTC CASSPGFFVGTYNEQFF
TRBD2 TRBJ2-1 - TRBV7-6 TGTGCCAGCAGCTTGTACGGACTAGGAAACAATGAGCAGTTCTTC CASSLYGLGNNEQFF
- TRBJ1-4 - TRBV9 TGTGCCAGCAGCGTAGGAGGGTCTAATGAAAAACTGTTTTTT CASSVGGSNEKLFF
- TRBJ2-1 - TRBV5-1 TGCGCCAGCAGCATGGACAGACTATCCTACAATGAGCAGTTCTTC CASSMDRLSYNEQFF
- TRBJ2-5 few TRBV27 TGTGCCAGCAGTTTACTGACAGGGAGGGGGGAGACCCAGTACTTC CASSLLTGRGETQYF
- TRBJ1-1 - TRBV6-5 TGTGCCAGCAGTTATACGAGACAAGCGGACACTGAAGCTTTCTTT CASSYTRQADTEAFF
- TRBJ2-7 - TRBV21-1 TGTGCCAGCAGCAAGGACTCCTACGAGCAGTACTTC CASSKDSYEQYF
- TRBJ2-6 - TRBV29-1 TGCAGCGTTGAAGAACGCCCCGCTCCCCGCGGACAGTTCAGGAGCTCTGGGGCCAACGTCCTGACTTTC CSVEERPAPRGQFRSSGANVLTF
TRBD2 TRBJ2-7 - TRBV6-5 TGTGCCAGCAGTTTAATTAGCGGGGGGGCTGGTGAGCAGTACTTC CASSLISGGAGEQYF
TRBD2 TRBJ2-7 once TRBV5-1 TGCGCCAGCAGCTTGGATCCGGGTAGCGGGAGAACCGAGCAGTACTTC CASSLDPGSGRTEQYF
- TRBJ2-7 - TRBV6-8 TGTGCCAGCAGTGATCCGCCCCGCGAGCAGTACTTC CASSDPPREQYF
TRBD2 TRBJ2-7 - TRBV6-9 TGTGCCAGCAGCCCGGGGGGGTACGAGCAGTACTTC CASSPGGYEQYF
- TRBJ2-2 - TRBV7-9 TGTGCCAGCAGCTTAGGCGTGGGGGAGCTGTTTTTT CASSLGVGELFF
- TRBJ1-1 few TRBV19 TGTGCCAGTAGACGGGGGGACACTGAAGCTTTCTTT CASRRGDTEAFF
TRBD2 TRBJ2-1 - TRBV7-8 TGTGCCAGCAGAACTAGCGGGGCCGTCTACAATGAGCAGTTCTTC CASRTSGAVYNEQFF
TRBD2 TRBJ2-7 - TRBV4-2 TGTGCCAGCAGCCAAGGGGCCAGCGGGAGCGCCTACGAGCAGTACTTC CASSQGASGSAYEQYF
- TRBJ2-3 - TRBV7-9 TGTGCCAGCAGCTCCCTCGGAGGGTATGAGGCAGATACGCAGTATTTT CASSSLGGYEADTQYF
- TRBJ1-1 - TRBV4-2 TGTGCCAGCAGCCAAGATCCTGTAGGAGGGAACACTGAAGCTTTCTTT CASSQDPVGGNTEAFF
- TRBJ2-7 once TRBV18 TGTGCCAGCTCACCAGGGCAGTCCTCCTACGAGCAGTACTTC CASSPGQSSYEQYF
- TRBJ2-1 - TRBV7-2 TGTGCCAGCAGCTTAGCAACCCGGGGCGATGAGCAGTTCTTC CASSLATRGDEQFF
TRBD2 TRBJ2-7 once TRBV2 TGTGCCAGCAGTGAGCTAGCGGGAGGTTCGAGGGAGCAGTACTTC CASSELAGGSREQYF
- TRBJ1-2 - TRBV5-6 TGTGCCAGCAGCTTGGGACAGAGCATATATGGCTACACCTTC CASSLGQSIYGYTF
TRBD2 TRBJ2-1 large TRBV10-3 TGTGCCATCAGTGTCGGTCTAGCGGGCGCCTACAATGAGCAGTTCTTC CAISVGLAGAYNEQFF
TRBD1 TRBJ2-7 few TRBV4-2 TGTGCCAGCAGCCAAGGGGGACAGGGCTCATACGAGCAGTACTTC CASSQGGQGSYEQYF
TRBD1 TRBJ2-7 - TRBV6-5 TGTGCCAGCAGGGAGACAGGGGCATACGAGCAGTACTTC CASRETGAYEQYF
- TRBJ2-3 - TRBV6-5 TGTGCCAGCAGTTATCGGTCTAGCACAGATACGCAGTATTTT CASSYRSSTDTQYF
- TRBJ2-4 few TRBV5-1 TGCGCCAGCAGCGCCAACCTGGACAGCAACATTCAGTACTTC CASSANLDSNIQYF
- TRBJ2-6 - TRBV19 TGTGCCAGTTGTTCGCTCTCTGGGGCCAACGTCCTGACTTTC CASCSLSGANVLTF
- TRBJ1-2 few TRBV2 TGTGCCAGCAGTGACAGGGCTGAGGGCTATGGCTACACCTTC CASSDRAEGYGYTF
TRBD1 TRBJ1-4 - TRBV19 TGTGCCAGCAGGAAAATTCGACAGGGAAAGGATGAAAAACTGTTTTTT CASRKIRQGKDEKLFF
TRBD2 TRBJ2-5 - TRBV5-6 TGTGCCAGCTATAGCGGGGGAAAAGAGACCCAGTACTTC CASYSGGKETQYF
- TRBJ2-3 - TRBV29-1 TGCAGCGTTGATACAGATACGCAGTATTTT CSVDTDTQYF
- TRBJ1-4 - TRBV5-1 TGCGCCAGCAGCTTGGCCGGATCAGGGGCAGGTGAAAAACTGTTTTTT CASSLAGSGAGEKLFF
- TRBJ1-6 - TRBV4-2 TGTGCCAGCAGCCAAGAAGACCCCAGTGGGGTTTCACCCCTCCACTTT CASSQEDPSGVSPLHF